This TCR beta chain was captured by sequencing in a study of blood T cells in healthy people across ages. Study observations and caveats: Older age coincided with a roughly linear decline in TCR beta diversity per million T cells.

Next came a second PCR, run for about 7 to 12 cycles, which used a sample-barcoded 5' primer along with a J-beta primer mix. A single record per CDR3 protein comes from TCRdb applying MiXCR to the 5' RACE reads. The profile shows 1.5 million to 2 million distinct CDR3 sequences, approximately 30% of them singletons. As concerns this clonotype: No antigen is known for it.

Trimming shortened V by 1 base and J by 2 bases, and 15 bases separated the two germline ends. There are 16 residues in the CDR3. CDR1 is SGHTA and CDR2 is FQGNSA in the germline V gene. This TCR was recovered from a woman in her 30s in good health. The source material was blood. The V call is TRBV7-2, the J call TRBJ2-7; D ambiguous. The CDR3 loop is CASSLESSWTTYEQYF. The CDR3, as DNA: TGTGCCAGCAGCTTAGAGAGTAGCTGGACCACCTACGAGCAGTACTTC.